This TCR beta chain was captured in a study of shared clonotypes between healthy human individuals. The repertoire was sequenced with immunoSEQ multiplex PCR; TCRdb's copy has only in-frame clones and lacks some. Of roughly 1,100,000 clones in the sample, approximately 70% were seen once. For this clone: Other DNA variants within this sample encode the same CDR3.

The CDR3 is 13 residues long. Between the trimmed V and J ends, which lost 3 bases and 2 bases, there was a span of 8 bases. The germline V gene encodes CDR1 LNHDA and CDR2 SQIVND (reference sequence). The sequence was collected from a man aged 18 to 35 in good health. V gene TRBV19 combines with J gene TRBJ2-7, with D uncertain. The sequenced sample was memory CD4+ T cells sorted from blood. Regarding subset: CD45RA-negative fraction. The chain's CDR3 is CASSIGATYEQYF. CDR3 in DNA: TGTGCCAGTAGTATCGGAGCCACCTACGAGCAGTACTTC. The full variable domain, completed using reference TRBV19 and TRBJ2-7, is DGGITQSPKYLFRKEGQNVTLSCEQNLNHDAMYWYRQDPGQGLRLIYYSQIVNDFQKGDIAEGYSVSREKKESFPLTVTSAQKNPTAFYLCASSIGATYEQYFGPGTRLTVT.